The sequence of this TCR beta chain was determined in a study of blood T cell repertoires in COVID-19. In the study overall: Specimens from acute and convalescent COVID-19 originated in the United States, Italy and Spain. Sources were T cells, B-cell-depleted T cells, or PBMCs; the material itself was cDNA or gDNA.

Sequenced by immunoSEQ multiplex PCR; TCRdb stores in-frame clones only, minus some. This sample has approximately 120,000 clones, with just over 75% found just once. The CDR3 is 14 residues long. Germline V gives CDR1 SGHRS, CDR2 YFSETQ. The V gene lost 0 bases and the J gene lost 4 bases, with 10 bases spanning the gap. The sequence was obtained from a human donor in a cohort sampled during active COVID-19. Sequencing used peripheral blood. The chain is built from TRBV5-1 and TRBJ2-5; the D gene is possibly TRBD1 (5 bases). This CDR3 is CASSLGTDIETQYF. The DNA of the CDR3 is TGCGCCAGCAGCTTGGGGACGGACATAGAGACCCAGTACTTC.